This record looks at one T cell receptor (beta chain) sequence and its context. Its antigen is currently not known. Per-base quality was not reported, and no clone a single base away is much larger than it. V is reduced by 9 bases and J by 0 bases, leaving a spacing of 16 bases between them. Reading from cysteine to phenylalanine, the CDR3 counts 15 amino acids. CDR3 DNA is the only sequence kept; it has 45 bases, read in frame from the first base. Looking up the germline V gene yields CDR1 SNHLY and CDR2 FYNNEI. This entry belongs to a study of blood T cell repertoires in COVID-19 (dated by TCRdb to the early 2020s). Study-wide context: Samples from collaborators originated in the United States, Italy and Spain and spanned both the acute and convalescent phases of COVID-19. The repertoires were made available in a free public database intended to serve as a resource for research on the immune response to SARS-CoV-2. Samples came from the ongoing ImmuneRACE study (first 160 participants) plus 1,254 subjects from 6 global collaborators. The dataset comprised deeply sampled blood TCRbeta repertoires from subjects exposed to, actively infected with, or recovered from COVID-19. Nearly every sample came with metadata listing a de-identified subject ID, COVID-19 status, age in years and sex. HLA class I and class II types, where available, came from metadata supplied by the sample provider rather than from assay-based typing. The prospective study material was composed of cDNA or gDNA derived from T cells, B-cell-depleted T cells, or PBMCs.

Participants in the prospective study were enrolled through a virtual design, were aged roughly 18 to 100 years, and lived in about 25 United States geographic areas. Cohort assignment in the prospective study relied on participant-reported clinical history from a screening survey and a study questionnaire. Recovered participants in ImmuneRACE Cohort 3 were defined by two consecutive negative NP/OP PCR tests, clearance by a healthcare professional, or resolution of symptoms. In the prospective study, whole blood, serum and a nasopharyngeal or oropharyngeal swab were collected from each participant by mobile phlebotomists. Prospective study participants could optionally give additional blood draws and questionnaires over an approximately two-month period. Before DNA extraction, prospective study blood samples were shipped either frozen or at room temperature. The immunoSEQ Assay, a bias-controlled multiplex PCR, was used to amplify TCRbeta CDR3 regions from genomic DNA. The study's own analysis went as follows. Nucleated cell counts per sample were estimated from amplification of reference gene primers within the assay. Sequence reads were collapsed and filtered to measure the absolute abundance of every unique TCRbeta CDR3 rearrangement. For each sample, productive Simpson clonality was calculated by taking the square root of Simpson's diversity index across productive rearrangements. The table was pulled from immuneACCESS by TCRdb, which kept in-frame rearrangements only. Such tables lose some clones; where checked, under half of the loss comes from unresolved V genes, and the rest has no known cause. For V, J and clone size, that table is used; D and trimming come from the DNA. Counted in this sample were about 350,000 clones; around 87% of them appeared once. The top ten hold approximately 5% of the sample.

The paper's findings and limits, for the study overall: Clinical and demographic metadata were provided uncurated, with the amount varying by source and participant.

Sequencing was carried out using PBMCs or T cells enriched from blood (not recorded which). This sequence originates from a woman in her 30s who had recovered from COVID-19. The rearranged chain carries TRBV2 and TRBJ2-3, with a weak D call of TRBD2 (7 bases match). The DNA is TGTGCCAGACGTCGGGCGGGGGCGAGCACAGATACGCAGTATTTT. Its translation is CARRRAGASTDTQYF.